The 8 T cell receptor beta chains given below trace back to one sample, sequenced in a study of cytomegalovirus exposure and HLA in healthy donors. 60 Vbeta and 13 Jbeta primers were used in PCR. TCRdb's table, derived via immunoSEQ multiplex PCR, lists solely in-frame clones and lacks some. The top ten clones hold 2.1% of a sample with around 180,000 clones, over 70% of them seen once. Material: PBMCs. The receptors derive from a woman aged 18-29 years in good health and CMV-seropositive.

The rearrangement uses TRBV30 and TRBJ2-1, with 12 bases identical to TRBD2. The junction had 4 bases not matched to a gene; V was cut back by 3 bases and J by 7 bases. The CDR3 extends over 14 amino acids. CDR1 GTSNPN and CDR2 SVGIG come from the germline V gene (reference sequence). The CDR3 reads CAWSKGLAGNEQFF. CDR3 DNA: TGTGCCTGGAGCAAAGGACTAGCGGGGAATGAGCAGTTCTTC.

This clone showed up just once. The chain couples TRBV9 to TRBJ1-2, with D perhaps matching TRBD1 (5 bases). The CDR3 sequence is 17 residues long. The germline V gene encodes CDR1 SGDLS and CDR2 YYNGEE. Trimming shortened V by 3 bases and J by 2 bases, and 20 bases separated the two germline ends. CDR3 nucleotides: TGTGCCAGCAGCGCACATGGGGCCGGAGGGGCCAACTATGGCTACACCTTC. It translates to CASSAHGAGGANYGYTF.

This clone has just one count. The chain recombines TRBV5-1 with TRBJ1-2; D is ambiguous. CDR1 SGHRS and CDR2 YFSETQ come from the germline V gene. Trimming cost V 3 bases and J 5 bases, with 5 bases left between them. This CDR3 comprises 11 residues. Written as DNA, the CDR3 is TGCGCCAGCAGCTCACAGTATGGCTACACCTTC. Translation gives CASSSQYGYTF.

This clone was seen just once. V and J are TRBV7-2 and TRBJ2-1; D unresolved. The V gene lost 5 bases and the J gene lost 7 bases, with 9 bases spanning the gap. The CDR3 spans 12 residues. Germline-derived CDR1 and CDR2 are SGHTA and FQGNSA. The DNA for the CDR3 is TGTGCCAGCAGCCCGTCTATTAATGAGCAGTTCTTC. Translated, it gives CASSPSINEQFF.

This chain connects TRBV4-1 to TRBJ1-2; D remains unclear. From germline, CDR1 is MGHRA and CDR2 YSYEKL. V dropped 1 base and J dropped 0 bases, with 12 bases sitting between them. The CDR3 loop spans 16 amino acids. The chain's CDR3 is CASSQAPVKANYGYTF. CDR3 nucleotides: TGCGCCAGCAGCCAAGCGCCGGTGAAAGCTAACTATGGCTACACCTTC.

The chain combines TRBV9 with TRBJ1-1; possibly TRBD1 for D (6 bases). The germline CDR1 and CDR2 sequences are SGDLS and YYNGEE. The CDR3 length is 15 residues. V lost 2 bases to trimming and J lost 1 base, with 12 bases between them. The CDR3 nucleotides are TGTGCCAGCAGCGTGGGGGACATGGGGAACACTGAAGCTTTCTTT. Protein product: CASSVGDMGNTEAFF.

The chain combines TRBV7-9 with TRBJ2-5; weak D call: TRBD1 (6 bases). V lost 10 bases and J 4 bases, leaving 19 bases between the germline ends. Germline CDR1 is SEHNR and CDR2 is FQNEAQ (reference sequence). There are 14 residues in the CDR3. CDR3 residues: CATKTGELLETQYF. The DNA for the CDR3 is TGTGCCACTAAGACAGGAGAACTACTAGAGACCCAGTACTTC.

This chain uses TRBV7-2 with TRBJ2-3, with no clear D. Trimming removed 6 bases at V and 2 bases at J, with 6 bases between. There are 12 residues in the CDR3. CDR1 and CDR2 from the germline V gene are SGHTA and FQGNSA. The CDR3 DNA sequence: TGTGCCAGCAGTCTCTCCACAGATACGCAGTATTTT. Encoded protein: CASSLSTDTQYF.